There are many counts of the clone carrying this T cell receptor beta chain. Antigen unknown. Germline V CDR1 and CDR2: MDHEN, SYDVKM. The CDR3 runs 11 residues. The ends were cut back, 1 base at V and 7 bases at J, with 4 bases in the middle. The data are from a study of neurological immune-mediated disorders. The study's findings and limits: Across subjects, no CDR3 amino acid sequence appeared in expanded clones of more than one subject, a finding that suggested private repertoires in all groups.

With 10-nucleotide random UMIs, 5'RACE was used to make the cDNA. Sequencing of 15-18 subjects in each run yielded over 200 million TCR-beta sequences. TCRdb reprocessed the 5' RACE reads with MiXCR, giving one entry per CDR3 protein. The sample lists more than 70,000 distinct CDR3 sequences; over 9% were seen once. Healthy control samples came from blood bank volunteers in Maryland, USA. This TCR was sampled from a man in his forties in good health. The chain joins TRBV28 to TRBJ2-5; no reliable D call. The sequenced sample was PBMCs. CDR3 DNA sequence: TGTGCCAGCAGTTTATTGGGGACCCAGTACTTC. Amino acid sequence: CASSLLGTQYF.